This T cell receptor (beta chain) was captured by sequencing in a study of cytomegalovirus exposure and HLA in healthy donors. Study-level information: Sequencing of about 179 million T cells in an earlier analysis found about 120 million unique TCR beta sequences. Findings and caveats of the study: Some segments of the V type, notably TRBV6-2 and TRBV6-3, were excluded as indistinguishable. Researchers reportedly found TCR beta sequences accurately predicted most subjects' HLA-A and HLA-B alleles. Follow-up analysis later connected one missense variant in DCLRE1C with trimming of TCR beta V- and J-genes.

A remark on this clone: The antigen is unknown.

This CDR3 region has 16 residues. Germline V gives CDR1 LGHNA, CDR2 YNFKEQ. The ends were cut back, 0 bases at V and 3 bases at J, with 11 bases in the middle. PCR primers comprised 60 Vbeta and 13 Jbeta primers. Here immunoSEQ multiplex PCR was the method, and the copy in TCRdb shows in-frame clones only, minus some. The sample shows about 140,000 clones, roughly three quarters of them seen only once. Input material: PBMCs. The TCR sequence derives from a woman aged 45 to 65 in good health and CMV-seronegative. This sequence joins TRBV4-2 and TRBJ2-2, with a tentative D call TRBD2 (6 bases). CDR3 bases: TGTGCCAGCAGCCAAGAAGGGACTGACTACACCGGGGAGCTGTTTTTT. Amino acids: CASSQEGTDYTGELFF.